A selection of T cell receptor beta chains follows, all from one sample in a study of cytomegalovirus exposure and HLA in healthy donors. Sequencing was performed with immunoSEQ multiplex PCR; in TCRdb, only in-frame clones are kept and a portion is missing. The top ten hold roughly 1.9% of the sample, which has about 140,000 clones, around 57% seen once. Sequenced: PBMCs. Source of these receptors: a male donor in good health and CMV-seronegative. Each CDR3 is given with its conserved first and last residue. D genes are given only for firm matches. Clone size is stated in some rows and not others, as once, few, many or a class when expanded.

D | J | size | V | CDR3 | DNA
TRBD1 | TRBJ2-7 | NA | TRBV29-1 | CSVEGRDSSYEQYF | TGCAGCGTTGAAGGTCGGGACAGTTCCTACGAGCAGTACTTC
NA | TRBJ2-1 | NA | TRBV27 | CASSPRAPDTYNEQFF | TGTGCCAGCAGTCCCCGCGCACCCGATACCTACAATGAGCAGTTCTTC
NA | TRBJ2-1 | few | TRBV7-2 | CASSSQVFRPEFF | TGTGCCAGCAGCTCCCAGGTGTTTCGCCCGGAGTTCTTC
TRBD1 | TRBJ1-4 | NA | TRBV14 | CASSPRTPGQKEKLFF | TGTGCCAGCAGCCCCCGTACCCCGGGACAGAAAGAAAAACTGTTTTTT
NA | TRBJ2-1 | few | TRBV27 | CASSSNGQYNEQFF | TGTGCCAGCAGCTCAAACGGACAGTACAATGAGCAGTTCTTC
NA | TRBJ1-3 | NA | TRBV5-1 | CASSFSGSGGNTIYF | TGCGCCAGCAGCTTTTCAGGGTCTGGAGGAAACACCATATATTTT
NA | TRBJ1-5 | NA | TRBV19 | CASSIAGNNQPQHF | TGTGCCAGTAGTATCGCGGGAAACAATCAGCCCCAGCATTTT
TRBD1 | TRBJ2-1 | few | TRBV27 | CASSTGGLNEQFF | TGTGCCAGCAGTACAGGGGGCTTGAATGAGCAGTTCTTC
TRBD2 | TRBJ2-1 | NA | TRBV7-3 | CASSSRTSGGAYEQFF | TGTGCCAGCAGCTCACGGACTAGCGGGGGGGCTTATGAGCAGTTCTTC
NA | TRBJ2-7 | few | TRBV6-4 | CASSEGLPTYEQYF | TGTGCCAGCAGTGAGGGCCTCCCAACCTACGAGCAGTACTTC
NA | TRBJ1-2 | once | TRBV7-9 | CASSPPSADYGYPF | TGTGCCAGCAGCCCCCCGTCGGCGGACTATGGCTACCCCTTC
NA | TRBJ1-2 | NA | TRBV20-1 | CSASREDGYTF | TGCAGTGCTAGCAGGGAGGATGGCTACACCTTC
NA | TRBJ1-2 | NA | TRBV2 | CASSEALSNYGYTF | TGTGCCAGCAGTGAAGCGCTCAGTAACTATGGCTACACCTTC
NA | TRBJ1-4 | NA | TRBV28 | CASSFQEKLFF | TGTGCCAGCAGTTTCCAAGAAAAACTGTTTTTT
NA | TRBJ2-2 | many | TRBV18 | CASSTGTTTWNTGELFF | TGTGCCAGCTCAACAGGGACTACAACTTGGAACACCGGGGAGCTGTTTTTT
NA | TRBJ2-2 | NA | TRBV2 | CASSEWGGSRTDTGELFF | TGTGCCAGCAGTGAATGGGGGGGCAGTAGAACGGACACCGGGGAGCTGTTTTTT
NA | TRBJ1-1 | NA | TRBV5-1 | CASSFVSGGTEAFF | TGCGCCAGCAGCTTCGTGTCCGGGGGGACTGAAGCTTTCTTT
NA | TRBJ2-3 | NA | TRBV6-1 | CASGGAGGPDTQYF | TGTGCCAGCGGGGGGGCAGGGGGCCCAGATACGCAGTATTTT
NA | TRBJ2-1 | NA | TRBV28 | CASSLRRGSYNEQFF | TGTGCCAGCAGTTTACGGAGGGGCAGCTACAATGAGCAGTTCTTC
NA | TRBJ1-1 | NA | TRBV2 | CASSAQGSTEAFF | TGTGCCAGCAGTGCCCAGGGGTCCACTGAAGCTTTCTTT
NA | TRBJ2-7 | few | TRBV7-9 | CASSLGHTAYEQYF | TGTGCCAGCAGCTTAGGACATACTGCCTACGAGCAGTACTTC
TRBD1 | TRBJ2-5 | NA | TRBV5-1 | CASSHARTGGAETQYF | TGCGCCAGCAGCCACGCCCGGACAGGGGGCGCGGAGACCCAGTACTTC
NA | TRBJ1-2 | NA | TRBV6-5 | CASSYSYSDYGYTF | TGTGCCAGCAGTTACTCTTACAGTGACTATGGCTACACCTTC
TRBD1 | TRBJ2-2 | few | TRBV19 | CASSISGRYRGTGELFF | TGTGCCAGTAGTATATCGGGCCGATACAGGGGAACCGGGGAGCTGTTTTTT
TRBD2 | TRBJ2-3 | NA | TRBV5-1 | CASSSPFGLAGSSDTQYF | TGCGCCAGCAGCTCACCCTTCGGACTAGCGGGGTCGTCAGATACGCAGTATTTT
TRBD1 | TRBJ1-5 | NA | TRBV7-9 | CASSQAGTGYEPQHF | TGTGCCAGCAGCCAGGCCGGGACAGGCTATGAGCCCCAGCATTTT
TRBD2 | TRBJ2-3 | NA | TRBV11-3 | CASSQRGFTDTQYF | TGTGCCAGCAGCCAGCGGGGTTTCACAGATACGCAGTATTTT
NA | TRBJ1-2 | once | TRBV10-3 | CAIRANRARYDYGYTF | TGTGCCATCAGAGCTAACAGGGCCCGTTATGACTATGGCTACACCTTC
TRBD2 | TRBJ2-1 | NA | TRBV19 | CASSTGTRSSNEQFF | TGTGCCAGTAGTACAGGGACTAGATCTAGTAATGAGCAGTTCTTC
TRBD1 | TRBJ1-6 | NA | TRBV23-1 | CAGQGGSPLHF | TGCGCCGGACAGGGAGGTTCACCCCTCCACTTT
NA | TRBJ1-2 | NA | TRBV10-3 | CAISEGEGDYGYTF | TGTGCCATCAGCGAGGGGGAGGGGGACTATGGCTACACCTTC
TRBD1 | TRBJ2-2 | NA | TRBV6-5 | CASSYNRDRATGELFF | TGTGCCAGCAGTTATAACCGGGACAGGGCCACCGGGGAGCTGTTTTTT
NA | TRBJ1-4 | NA | TRBV2 | CASRPDMGEKLFF | TGTGCCAGCAGGCCCGACATGGGTGAAAAACTGTTTTTT
NA | TRBJ1-5 | few | TRBV10-3 | CAISESGLRSNQPQHF | TGTGCCATCAGTGAGTCGGGACTCCGAAGCAATCAGCCCCAGCATTTT
TRBD2 | TRBJ2-3 | NA | TRBV6-1 | CASSDAAGTPLDTQYF | TGTGCCAGCAGTGATGCAGCGGGGACCCCCCTGGATACGCAGTATTTT
NA | TRBJ1-3 | NA | TRBV7-2 | CASSPRQPFSGNTIYF | TGTGCCAGCAGCCCTCGACAGCCATTCTCTGGAAACACCATATATTTT
TRBD1 | TRBJ1-4 | NA | TRBV19 | CASSAANRGSGEKLFF | TGTGCCAGTAGTGCCGCTAACAGGGGGTCTGGTGAAAAACTGTTTTTT
NA | TRBJ1-2 | NA | TRBV7-8 | CASSRAYGSYTF | TGTGCCAGCAGCCGCGCCTACGGTAGCTACACCTTC
TRBD2 | TRBJ2-7 | NA | TRBV25-1 | CASTLGGGYEQYF | TGTGCCAGCACCCTCGGGGGGGGCTACGAGCAGTACTTC
NA | TRBJ1-1 | NA | TRBV5-8 | CASSLGEGWDTEAFF | TGTGCCAGCAGCTTAGGTGAGGGTTGGGACACTGAAGCTTTCTTT
TRBD1 | TRBJ2-3 | NA | TRBV27 | CASRRTTGASTDTQYF | TGTGCCAGCAGGAGAACGACAGGGGCTAGCACAGATACGCAGTATTTT
TRBD1 | TRBJ2-7 | NA | TRBV11-2 | CASSLDSGQGIFYEQYF | TGTGCCAGCAGCTTAGATTCCGGACAGGGAATATTCTACGAGCAGTACTTC
NA | TRBJ2-1 | NA | TRBV7-9 | CASSFGIGQFF | TGTGCCAGCAGCTTCGGGATCGGGCAGTTCTTC
NA | TRBJ1-5 | NA | TRBV6-5 | CASKSQGVSNQPQHF | TGTGCCAGCAAATCACAGGGAGTTAGCAATCAGCCCCAGCATTTT
NA | TRBJ2-7 | NA | TRBV6-5 | CASGARRQLYEQYF | TGTGCCAGCGGAGCAAGAAGACAGCTATACGAGCAGTACTTC
NA | TRBJ1-2 | NA | TRBV18 | CASSPNRDGYTF | TGTGCCAGCTCACCAAATAGAGATGGCTACACCTTC
NA | TRBJ1-5 | NA | TRBV30 | CAWSVRGARNQPQHF | TGTGCCTGGAGTGTACGTGGGGCGCGGAATCAGCCCCAGCATTTT
TRBD1 | TRBJ1-1 | NA | TRBV18 | CASSPAAGGPEAFF | TGTGCCAGCTCCCCAGCAGCAGGGGGCCCTGAAGCTTTCTTT
NA | TRBJ2-2 | NA | TRBV18 | CASSPTGGGELFF | TGTGCCAGCTCACCAACGGGTGGTGGGGAGCTGTTTTTT
NA | TRBJ2-7 | NA | TRBV6-5 | CASSYSGGTSYEQYF | TGTGCCAGCAGTTACTCGGGGGGAACCTCCTACGAGCAGTACTTC
TRBD2 | TRBJ2-2 | NA | TRBV19 | CASSIIISGGIDTGELFF | TGTGCCAGTAGTATAATAATTAGCGGGGGGATCGACACCGGGGAGCTGTTTTTT
NA | TRBJ2-7 | NA | TRBV7-7 | CASSLDGGAYEQYF | TGTGCTAGCAGCTTAGATGGCGGGGCCTACGAGCAGTACTTC
NA | TRBJ2-1 | NA | TRBV2 | CASSVGRRNEQFF | TGTGCCAGCAGTGTTGGGCGAAGGAATGAGCAGTTCTTC
TRBD1 | TRBJ1-1 | NA | TRBV5-5 | CASSLRQGNTEAFF | TGTGCCAGCAGCTTGAGACAGGGGAACACTGAAGCTTTCTTT
NA | TRBJ1-5 | few | TRBV7-2 | CASRTEVWSNQPQHF | TGTGCCAGCAGGACCGAGGTATGGAGCAATCAGCCCCAGCATTTT
NA | TRBJ1-1 | NA | TRBV6-6 | CASSYSTVFGTEAFF | TGTGCCAGCAGTTACTCGACAGTCTTTGGCACTGAAGCTTTCTTT
NA | TRBJ1-2 | few | TRBV9 | CASSAPSGRLANYGYTF | TGTGCCAGCAGCGCCCCCTCCGGCCGCCTAGCTAACTATGGCTACACCTTC
TRBD1 | TRBJ1-1 | NA | TRBV19 | CASSSRDRGLNTEAFF | TGTGCCAGTAGTAGCCGGGACAGGGGGTTGAACACTGAAGCTTTCTTT
TRBD2 | TRBJ2-7 | NA | TRBV27 | CASSLLAGSYEQYF | TGTGCCAGCAGTTTGTTAGCGGGGTCTTACGAGCAGTACTTC